Below are 18 T cell receptor beta chains sequenced from a single sample in a study of Ad26.COV2.S vaccination and SARS-CoV-2 variants. Only in-frame clones appear in the TCRdb table, and some are missing; sequencing was by immunoSEQ multiplex PCR. The table lists about 97,000 clones, 80% of them singletons. The sequenced sample was peripheral blood, obtained after recovery from COVID-19. Receptors originate from a human donor who had recovered from COVID-19.

This clone was recorded a few times. V gene TRBV7-9 combines with J gene TRBJ1-6, with D tentatively TRBD1 (5 bases). V was cut by 5 bases and J by 0 bases, with 11 bases left in between. Germline V CDR1 and CDR2: SEHNR, FQNEAQ (reference sequence). The CDR3 runs 16 residues. The CDR3 spells CASSPEGSSYNSPLHF. In DNA, the CDR3 is TGTGCCAGCAGCCCAGAGGGGAGCTCCTATAATTCACCCCTCCACTTT.

This clone was detected once. V is TRBV19 and J is TRBJ1-2; 7 bases line up with TRBD1. CDR1 is LNHDA, CDR2 SQIVND, per germline (reference sequence). V trimming: 6 bases; J trimming: 2 bases; junction bases outside the gene matches: 6. The CDR3 loop spans 14 amino acids. CDR3 amino acids: CASSIRQGNYGYTF. DNA for the CDR3: TGTGCCAGTAGCATAAGACAGGGAAACTATGGCTACACCTTC.

The chain carries TRBV4-2 and TRBJ2-2; 11 positions agree with TRBD2. From germline, CDR1 is LGHNA and CDR2 YNFKEQ. Trimming took 2 bases from V and 1 from J; bases not matched to a gene: 3. The CDR3 loop spans 17 amino acids. The CDR3 DNA follows: TGTGCCAGCAGCCAACCCCTAGCGGGGGGGAACACCGGGGAGCTGTTTTTT. This encodes CASSQPLAGGNTGELFF.

Only a few counts were recorded for this clone. The chain links TRBV7-6 to TRBJ1-1, with D perhaps matching TRBD1 (6 bases). There are 15 residues in the CDR3. With 5 bases removed from V and 1 base from J, the gap between germline ends came to 14 bases. Germline V lookup: CDR1 SGHVS, CDR2 FNYEAQ. The CDR3 loop is CASSEGGVGNTEAFF. The DNA of the CDR3 is TGTGCCAGCAGCGAGGGGGGCGTGGGGAACACTGAAGCTTTCTTT.

This chain uses TRBV11-2 with TRBJ1-1, with D maybe TRBD1 (5 bases). The V end lost 5 bases, the J end lost 4 bases, and 20 bases lay between the germline ends. Germline V lookup: CDR1 SGHAT, CDR2 FQNNGV. The length of the CDR3 is 16 residues. The CDR3 DNA follows: TGTGCCAGCAGCCCGCCGGGACTGGGAGCGGTCACTGAAGCTTTCTTT. Translation gives CASSPPGLGAVTEAFF.

The chain recombines TRBV30 with TRBJ2-1; D not certain. This CDR3 is 13 amino acids long. V was pared by 1 base and J by 2 bases, with 6 bases between. Per the germline V gene, CDR1 is GTSNPN and CDR2 is SVGIG (reference sequence). The CDR3 nucleotides read TGTGCCTGGAGTGGGACCCCCTACAATGAGCAGTTCTTC. This codes for CAWSGTPYNEQFF.

The chain employs TRBV25-1 and TRBJ2-5, with D possibly TRBD2 on 6 matching bases. V was shortened by 6 bases and J by 4 bases, with 15 bases between the two germline ends. Germline V CDR1 and CDR2: MGHDK, SYGVNS. The CDR3 consists of 14 residues. CDR3: CASSDYGLRETQYF. The CDR3 bases are TGTGCCAGCAGCGATTACGGACTACGAGAGACCCAGTACTTC.

The chain employs TRBV15 and TRBJ2-3; D uncertain. From germline, CDR1 is LNHNV and CDR2 YYDKDF (reference sequence). The CDR3 is 15 amino acids. Between the trimmed V and J ends, which lost 0 bases and 4 bases, there was a span of 11 bases. This CDR3 is CATSRDRRRPDTQYF. CDR3 coding DNA: TGTGCCACCAGCAGAGATCGCCGACGGCCAGATACGCAGTATTTT.

V and J are TRBV12-3 or TRBV12-4 and TRBJ1-2; 8 nucleotides agree with TRBD1. This CDR3 spans 13 amino acids. J was trimmed by 6 bases and V by 6 bases; bases with no gene match: 6. The CDR3 nucleotides read TGTGCCAGCAGCTGGACAGGGCGGCATGGCTACACCTTC. It is translated as CASSWTGRHGYTF.

This clone was counted a single time. The gene calls are TRBV20-1 and TRBJ2-3; D may correspond to TRBD1 or TRBD2 (5 bases each). Germline V gene data show CDR1 as DFQATT and CDR2 as SNEGSKA (reference sequence). This CDR3 has 11 amino acids. The V gene lost 5 bases and the J gene lost 6 bases, with 9 bases spanning the gap. The CDR3 region is CSAGTPDTQYF. The CDR3 nucleotides are TGCAGTGCTGGGACCCCCGATACGCAGTATTTT.

This rearrangement joins TRBV5-6 to TRBJ2-7; tentatively, D is TRBD2 (7 bases). CDR3 length: 13 amino acids. V lost 4 bases, J lost 2 bases, and 10 bases lay in between. Germline V gene lookup returns CDR1 SGHDT and CDR2 YYEEEE. The CDR3 sequence: CASSMGGPYEQYF. In nucleotides, the CDR3 is TGTGCCAGCAGCATGGGGGGGCCCTACGAGCAGTACTTC.

Only a few counts were recorded for this clone. The gene calls are TRBV4-2 and TRBJ2-3; the D is unclear. The V end was cut by 0 bases, the J end by 1 base, with 5 bases between. This CDR3 has 14 amino acids. Germline lookup yields CDR1 LGHNA and CDR2 YNFKEQ. The CDR3 loop reads CASSQDTRTDTQYF. The CDR3 DNA reads TGTGCCAGCAGCCAAGATACCCGCACAGATACGCAGTATTTT.

This chain connects TRBV18 to TRBJ1-1; no clear D gene. V was shortened by 0 bases and J by 2 bases, with 10 bases between the two germline ends. The CDR3 totals 15 residues. Germline lookup yields CDR1 KGHSH and CDR2 LQKENI. The chain's CDR3 is CASSPPGLDNTEAFF. The CDR3 DNA is TGTGCCAGCTCACCACCGGGGTTGGATAACACTGAAGCTTTCTTT. Together with reference TRBV18 and TRBJ1-1, the CDR3 gives the full variable domain: NAGVMQNPRHLVRRRGQEARLRCSPMKGHSHVYWYRQLPEEGLKFMVYLQKENIIDESGMPKERFSAEFPKEGPSILRIQQVVRGDSAAYFCASSPPGLDNTEAFFGQGTRLTVV.

The chain is built from TRBV10-3 and TRBJ2-3; perhaps TRBD2 as D (6 bases). This CDR3 is built from 15 residues. Germline V CDR1 and CDR2: ENHRY, SYGVKD. Between the trimmed V and J ends, which lost 6 bases and 0 bases, there was a span of 13 bases. CDR3 sequence (DNA): TGTGCCATCAGGACCGGGACTTCTAGCACAGATACGCAGTATTTT. Translated, it gives CAIRTGTSSTDTQYF.

The CDR3 nucleotides are TGCGCCAGCAGCGTCAACACAGGGCTCGACACTGAAGCTTTCTTT. It specifies CASSVNTGLDTEAFF. The chain uses TRBV5-1 and TRBJ1-1, with D possibly TRBD1 on 6 matching bases. V gave up 4 bases and J gave up 3 bases, with 16 bases separating them. This CDR3 spans 15 amino acids. Germline CDR1 SGHRS, CDR2 YFSETQ.

V gene TRBV28 combines with J gene TRBJ2-7; weak D call: TRBD1 (6 bases). Germline loops: CDR1 MDHEN, CDR2 SYDVKM. The CDR3 contains 14 residues. Trimming cost V 5 bases and J 6 bases, with 17 bases left between them. The CDR3 spells CASSIDRTPREQYF. CDR3 DNA sequence: TGTGCCAGCAGTATCGACAGGACCCCCCGCGAGCAGTACTTC.

This chain uses TRBV28 with TRBJ2-7; D gene uncertain. The CDR3 runs 15 residues. V shed 4 bases and J shed 4 bases, with 17 bases lying between them. Germline V gene lookup returns CDR1 MDHEN and CDR2 SYDVKM. The CDR3 loop reads CASSSSRSVGYEQYF. In DNA, the CDR3 is TGTGCCAGCAGTTCCTCCAGGTCGGTGGGGTACGAGCAGTACTTC.

V is TRBV28 and J is TRBJ2-3; D may match TRBD1 or TRBD2 (5 bases each). Germline CDR1 MDHEN, CDR2 SYDVKM. The CDR3 runs to 17 residues. The ends were cut back, 2 bases at V and 0 bases at J, with 15 bases in the middle. The CDR3 spells CASSLGGRGSSTDTQYF. The CDR3 DNA reads TGTGCCAGCAGTTTAGGGGGACGTGGGTCTAGCACAGATACGCAGTATTTT.